This T cell receptor (beta chain) was identified in a study of blood T cell repertoires in COVID-19. Study overall: Samples came from the United States, Italy and Spain, spanning acute and convalescent COVID-19.

CDR1 LGHDT and CDR2 YNNKEL come from the germline V gene (reference sequence). Trimming at V came to 0 bases and at J to 4 bases, leaving 5 bases not matched to a gene. The CDR3 consists of 15 residues. Assay: immunoSEQ multiplex PCR; the TCRdb copy retains only in-frame clones and omits some. The data contain 120,000 to 150,000 clones, roughly 84% of them singletons. Participant age was roughly 18 to 89 years, and participants resided in fewer than 25 US areas. In assigning cohorts, the study relied on participant-reported clinical history. A COVID-19 case was met by exposed participants within 2 weeks before study entry.

This TCR derives from a woman between 45 and 65 years old who had been exposed to COVID-19. Sequencing input: PBMCs or T cells enriched from blood (not recorded which). The chain couples TRBV3-1 (or the pseudogene TRBV3-2) to TRBJ1-2; 7 nucleotides line up with TRBD1. The CDR3 DNA reads TGTGCCAGCAGCCAAGATACCAGACAGGGCTATGGCTACACCTTC. This gives the protein CASSQDTRQGYGYTF.